The present entry profiles one TCR beta chain with its context. The sample originates from a study of blood T cell repertoires in COVID-19. The wider study: Samples representing acute and convalescent COVID-19 were sourced from the United States, Italy and Spain. PBMCs, B-cell-depleted T cells, or T cells provided the cDNA or gDNA that made up the material.

Under the authors' procedure: Amplifying reference gene primers gave estimates of nucleated cell counts. Clones were sequenced by immunoSEQ multiplex PCR, and TCRdb holds only the in-frame ones, with some missing. V and J calls plus clone size are reproduced from that table; the DNA served to infer D and trimming. This sample has approximately 120,000 clones; 88% occur once, and the top ten carry approximately 8%. The CDR3 is 17 residues long. Input material: peripheral blood. The rearrangement joins TRBV21-1 to TRBJ2-3; the D segment call TRBD2 is taken from the table without a DNA check. TRBV21-1 is classified as a pseudogene. This TCR derives from a man aged 50 or older with acute or convalescent COVID-19. DNA of the CDR3: TGTGCCAGCAGTCTCATCCCACTAGCGGACGGCACAGATACGCAGTATTTT. Translating gives CASSLIPLADGTDTQYF.